This TCR beta chain was recovered during a study of yellow fever vaccine responses in identical twins. Study-wide findings and caveats: Twins reportedly had a vaccine T cell response that seemed partly convergent, partly personalized.

TCRdb reanalysed the RT-PCR reads using MiXCR and keeps one entry per CDR3 protein. This repertoire shows over 950 distinct CDR3 sequences, over 75% found once; its top ten account for 25%. With 5 bases clipped from V and 1 base from J, the junction kept 5 bases outside the gene matches. Looked up from germline, CDR1 is MDHEN and CDR2 is SYDVKM. This CDR3 has 15 residues. In the case of this clonotype: Its antigen is as yet unknown.

The sequences come from T cells from blood (PBMCs), unsorted or a sorted subset (not recorded which), collected before or after yellow fever vaccination (not recorded which). This clonotype originated in a female donor who received the yellow fever vaccine. The rearrangement links TRBV28 to TRBJ2-7, with 10 bases matching TRBD1. CDR3 nucleotide sequence: TGTGCCAGCAGTGTCCCGGGACAGGGGTCCTACGAGCAGTACTTC. As protein: CASSVPGQGSYEQYF.